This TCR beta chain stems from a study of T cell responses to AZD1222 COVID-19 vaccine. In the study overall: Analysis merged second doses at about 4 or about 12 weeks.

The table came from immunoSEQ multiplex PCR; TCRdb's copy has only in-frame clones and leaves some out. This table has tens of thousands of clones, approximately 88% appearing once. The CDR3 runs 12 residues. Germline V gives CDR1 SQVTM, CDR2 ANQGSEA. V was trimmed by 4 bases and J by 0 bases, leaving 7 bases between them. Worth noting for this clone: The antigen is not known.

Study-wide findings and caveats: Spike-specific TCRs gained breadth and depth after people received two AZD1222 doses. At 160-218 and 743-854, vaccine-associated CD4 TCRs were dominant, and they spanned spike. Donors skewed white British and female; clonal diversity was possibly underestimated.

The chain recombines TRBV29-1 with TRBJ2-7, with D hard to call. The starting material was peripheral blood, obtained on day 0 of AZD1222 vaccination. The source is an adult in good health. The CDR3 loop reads CSVVESSYEQYF. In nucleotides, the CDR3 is TGCAGCGTTGTGGAGAGCTCCTACGAGCAGTACTTC.